These T cell receptor beta chains were read from a single sample in a study of cytomegalovirus exposure and HLA in healthy donors. The assay was immunoSEQ multiplex PCR, and TCRdb's table has in-frame clones only and misses some. Of 210,000 or so clones in the sample, roughly 84% are singletons; the top ten hold around 1.2%. The sequenced sample consisted of PBMCs. Every receptor here comes from a human donor in good health. CDR3s include the opening cysteine and the closing phenylalanine or tryptophan. D genes are given only for firm matches. Not every row has a clone size; where given, it reads once, few, many or a size class.

TGTGCCAGCAGTTCCCTCGGGGTAATCCCTGAAAAACTGTTTTTT	CASSSLGVIPEKLFF	TRBJ1-4	TRBV27	15	NA	NA
TGCGCCAGCAGCCCTTCCCGGGGGGAGGCCTCCTACGAGCAGTACTTC	CASSPSRGEASYEQYF	TRBJ2-7	TRBV5-1	16	TRBD2	NA
TGTGCCAGCAGCTTACTAGACAGGGGGGATGAAAAACTGTTTTTT	CASSLLDRGDEKLFF	TRBJ1-4	TRBV7-2	15	TRBD1	NA
TGTGCCAGCAGCCGAGACTACGGAATGGGTAATGAGCAGTTCTTC	CASSRDYGMGNEQFF	TRBJ2-1	TRBV7-3	15	NA	NA
TGTGCCAGCAGCGGCTCGGGACAGGAACACAATGAGCAGTTCTTC	CASSGSGQEHNEQFF	TRBJ2-1	TRBV9	15	TRBD1	NA
TGCAGCGTTGGTGCGGGGGGGTGGGGCGGGGAGCTGTTTTTT	CSVGAGGWGGELFF	TRBJ2-2	TRBV29-1	14	TRBD2	NA
TGTGCCATCAGTCTAGCGGGGGCTAGCACAGATACGCAGTATTTT	CAISLAGASTDTQYF	TRBJ2-3	TRBV10-3	15	TRBD2	few
TGCGCCAGCAGCTTGGCGGGACTAGCGGGAGTGCATGAGCAGTTCTTC	CASSLAGLAGVHEQFF	TRBJ2-1	TRBV5-1	16	TRBD2	NA
TGTGCCATCAGTGAGTTTGGGACAGAAGGGGCTCGCGGCTACACCTTC	CAISEFGTEGARGYTF	TRBJ1-2	TRBV10-3	16	TRBD1	NA
TGTGCCAGCAAAGGGGACTCTCGGAACACTGAAGCTTTCTTT	CASKGDSRNTEAFF	TRBJ1-1	TRBV2	14	NA	few
TGCAGCGTTTGGCGGGGTGGCACAGATACGCAGTATTTT	CSVWRGGTDTQYF	TRBJ2-3	TRBV29-1	13	NA	NA
TGTGCCAGCAGCCGTCAAGGGGTGGAACGAGTCTACGAGCAGTACTTC	CASSRQGVERVYEQYF	TRBJ2-7	TRBV4-2	16	NA	NA
TGCAGCGGGGGCGACTCCTACGAGCAGTACTTC	CSGGDSYEQYF	TRBJ2-7	TRBV29-1	11	NA	once
TGTGCCAGCAAAACCCAAAGAGGGAATGAGCAGTTCTTC	CASKTQRGNEQFF	TRBJ2-1	TRBV2	13	NA	NA
TGTGCCAGCAGTCCTAGTCAGGGCAGGGTTAAGACCCAGTACTTC	CASSPSQGRVKTQYF	TRBJ2-5	TRBV9	15	NA	NA
TGCGCCAGCAGCTTGGGACAGGGTTGGGGCTACACCTTC	CASSLGQGWGYTF	TRBJ1-2	TRBV5-1	13	TRBD1	NA
TGCGCCAGCAGCTTGTCTAGCGGGAGGATGAATGAGCAGTTCTTC	CASSLSSGRMNEQFF	TRBJ2-1	TRBV5-1	15	TRBD2	NA
TGTGCCAGTTGCAGGGCTCCCGGGGCCAACGTCCTGACTTTC	CASCRAPGANVLTF	TRBJ2-6	TRBV2	14	NA	NA
TGCAGCGTTGAAATCGGGACTAATACCTACGAGCAGTACTTC	CSVEIGTNTYEQYF	TRBJ2-7	TRBV29-1	14	TRBD2	NA
TGCGCCAGCAGCACAGGGGTTGAAGGCACTGAAGCTTTCTTT	CASSTGVEGTEAFF	TRBJ1-1	TRBV5-1	14	TRBD1	NA
TGTGCCAGCAGCTTTTTGGGGCAGGGGAACACTGAAGCTTTCTTT	CASSFLGQGNTEAFF	TRBJ1-1	TRBV7-8	15	NA	NA
TGCGCCAGCAGCATTGGGACTAGCGGGAGGGCTGGGGCCAACGTCCTGACTTTC	CASSIGTSGRAGANVLTF	TRBJ2-6	TRBV5-1	18	TRBD2	NA
TGTGCCAGCAGTCAACCCGGGACAGGGGGTGAAAAACTGTTTTTT	CASSQPGTGGEKLFF	TRBJ1-4	TRBV6-1	15	TRBD1	once
TGTGCCAGCAGCCAAACCGAGGGGCTAGCGGTTACGCAGTATTTT	CASSQTEGLAVTQYF	TRBJ2-3	TRBV7-2	15	TRBD2	NA
TGCGCCAGCAGCCAAGATCAGCGGACAGCCTACGAGCAGTACTTC	CASSQDQRTAYEQYF	TRBJ2-7	TRBV4-1	15	NA	NA
TGTTCCAGCAGCTCCGGGAACTCCTACGAGCAGTACTTC	CSSSSGNSYEQYF	TRBJ2-7	TRBV7-9	13	NA	few
TGTGCCAGCAGCCCCAGACAGGGGGGGTTGAACACTGAAGCTTTCTTT	CASSPRQGGLNTEAFF	TRBJ1-1	TRBV9	16	TRBD1	NA
TGTGCCAGCAGCTTTCAGGCGGGAGGGGCCTACGAGCAGTACTTC	CASSFQAGGAYEQYF	TRBJ2-7	TRBV7-8	15	TRBD2	NA
TGTGCCAGCAGACTAGCGGGAGTTGACAATGAGCAGTTCTTC	CASRLAGVDNEQFF	TRBJ2-1	TRBV6-5	14	TRBD2	NA
TGTGCCAGCAGCCCAGGACTAGAGGGCGAGCAGTACTTC	CASSPGLEGEQYF	TRBJ2-7	TRBV9	13	TRBD2	NA
TGCGCCAGCAGCCTTACCTCTAGGCCAGATACGCAGTATTTT	CASSLTSRPDTQYF	TRBJ2-3	TRBV5-1	14	NA	NA
TGTGCCAGCAGTTCGGGGGTGGGTCAGCCCCAGCATTTT	CASSSGVGQPQHF	TRBJ1-5	TRBV6-6	13	NA	NA
TGTGCCAGCATCGGGACGACAGGGTCTGGGGCCAACGTCCTGACTTTC	CASIGTTGSGANVLTF	TRBJ2-6	TRBV2	16	TRBD1	NA
TGTGCCACCAGCAGAGATCGGGGCAGGGGGTACGGAAGCAATCAGCCCCAGCATTTT	CATSRDRGRGYGSNQPQHF	TRBJ1-5	TRBV15	19	TRBD1	NA
TGTGCCAGCAGCATAGGGATGACAGGGCGTTCCGGGGAGCTGTTTTTT	CASSIGMTGRSGELFF	TRBJ2-2	TRBV7-9	16	TRBD1	NA
TGTGCCAGCAGCTTTTACAGGGGGAACACCGGGGAGCTGTTTTTT	CASSFYRGNTGELFF	TRBJ2-2	TRBV7-3	15	TRBD1	NA
TGTGCCAGCAGCGTAGGGGCTAGCGGTTCCTACAATGAGCAGTTCTTC	CASSVGASGSYNEQFF	TRBJ2-1	TRBV9	16	TRBD2	NA
TGCGCCAGCAGCTTGGGGGGCGGGAGGTCCTACAATGAGCAGTTCTTC	CASSLGGGRSYNEQFF	TRBJ2-1	TRBV5-1	16	TRBD2	NA
TGTGCCAGCTCACGGACAGGTGGGATCGACACCGGGGAGCTGTTTTTT	CASSRTGGIDTGELFF	TRBJ2-2	TRBV18	16	TRBD1	NA
TGTGCCAGCACCCCCAGAGGGTTAAACTATGGCTACACCTTC	CASTPRGLNYGYTF	TRBJ1-2	TRBV27	14	NA	NA
TGCGCCAGCAGCCAGGGGGGACAGGGGGCTCGGCAGTACTTC	CASSQGGQGARQYF	TRBJ2-7	TRBV4-1	14	TRBD1	few
TGTGCCAGCAGCCCTTGGACTAGCGGGAGACACGAGCAGTACTTC	CASSPWTSGRHEQYF	TRBJ2-7	TRBV5-4	15	TRBD2	NA